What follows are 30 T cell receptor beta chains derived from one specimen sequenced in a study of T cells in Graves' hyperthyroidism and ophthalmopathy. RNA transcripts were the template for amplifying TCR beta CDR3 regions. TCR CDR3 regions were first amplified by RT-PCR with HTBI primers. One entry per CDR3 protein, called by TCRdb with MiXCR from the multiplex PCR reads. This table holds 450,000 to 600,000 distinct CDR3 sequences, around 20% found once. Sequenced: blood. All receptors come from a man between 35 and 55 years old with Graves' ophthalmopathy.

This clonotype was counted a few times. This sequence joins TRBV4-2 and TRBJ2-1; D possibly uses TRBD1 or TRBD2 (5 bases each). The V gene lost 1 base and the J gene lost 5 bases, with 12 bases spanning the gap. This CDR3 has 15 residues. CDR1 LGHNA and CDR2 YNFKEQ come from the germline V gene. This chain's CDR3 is CASSQGLPGHNEQFF. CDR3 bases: TGTGCCAGCAGCCAAGGACTCCCGGGACACAATGAGCAGTTCTTC.

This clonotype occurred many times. CDR3 DNA: TGTGCCAGCAGCCCGGGGACCAGGGGGCGGAAAACTGAAGCTTTCTTT. Translating gives CASSPGTRGRKTEAFF. The gene calls are TRBV7-9 and TRBJ1-1; 8 nucleotides match TRBD1. This CDR3 is built from 16 residues. Germline V gene data show CDR1 as SEHNR and CDR2 as FQNEAQ (reference sequence). V shed 5 bases and J 5 bases; nucleotides not matched to a gene: 13.

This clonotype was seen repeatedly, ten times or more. CDR3 sequence (DNA): TGTGCCAGCAGCTTAGAAGACAGGGGTGGGACAGATACGCAGTATTTT. Residues: CASSLEDRGGTDTQYF. This chain links TRBV7-9 with TRBJ2-3; 8 bases align to TRBD1. From germline, CDR1 is SEHNR and CDR2 FQNEAQ (reference sequence). CDR3 length equals 16 residues. The V gene end was trimmed by 1 base and the J gene end by 3 bases; junction bases not matched to a gene: 6.

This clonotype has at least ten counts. The CDR3 is CASSLGRGRGRIGTEAFF. In DNA form, the CDR3 reads TGTGCCAGCAGCTTAGGGCGGGGCAGGGGGCGTATAGGAACTGAAGCTTTCTTT. This sequence joins TRBV11-2 and TRBJ1-1, with 8 nucleotides matching TRBD1. Germline trimming cut 1 base from V and 5 bases from J; bases unmatched to any gene: 15. The CDR3 runs to 18 residues. CDR1 SGHAT and CDR2 FQNNGV come from the germline V gene.

The CDR3 nucleotides read TGTGCCTGGAGTGTTGGGCAGAGTGGCAATCAGCCCCAGCATTTT. It encodes CAWSVGQSGNQPQHF. The chain links TRBV30 to TRBJ1-5; no firm D call. V lost 0 bases, J lost 2 bases, and 11 bases lay in between. This CDR3 is built from 15 residues. Germline V gives CDR1 GTSNPN, CDR2 SVGIG (reference sequence). The full variable domain, with the rest looked up from reference TRBV30 and TRBJ1-5, is SQTIHQWPATLVQPVGSPLSLECTVEGTSNPNLYWYRQAAGRGLQLLFYSVGIGQISSEVPQNLSASRPQDRQFILSSKKLLLSDSGFYLCAWSVGQSGNQPQHFGDGTRLSIL.

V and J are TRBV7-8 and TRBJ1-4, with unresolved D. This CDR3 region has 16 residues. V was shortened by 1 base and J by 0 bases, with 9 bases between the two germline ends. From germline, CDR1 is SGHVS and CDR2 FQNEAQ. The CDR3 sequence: CASSLDGGATNEKLFF. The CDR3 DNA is TGTGCCAGCAGCTTAGATGGTGGAGCAACTAATGAAAAACTGTTTTTT.

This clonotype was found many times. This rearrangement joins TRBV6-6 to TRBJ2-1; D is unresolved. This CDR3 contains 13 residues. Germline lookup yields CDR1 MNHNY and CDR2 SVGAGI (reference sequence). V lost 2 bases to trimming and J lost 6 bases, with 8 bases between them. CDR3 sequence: CASSYGPGNEQFF. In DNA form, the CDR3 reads TGTGCCAGCAGTTACGGCCCGGGCAATGAGCAGTTCTTC.

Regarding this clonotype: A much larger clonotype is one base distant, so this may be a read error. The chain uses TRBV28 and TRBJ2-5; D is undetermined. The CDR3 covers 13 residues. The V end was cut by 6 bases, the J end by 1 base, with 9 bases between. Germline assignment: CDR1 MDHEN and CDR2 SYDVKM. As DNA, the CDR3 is TGTGCCAGCAGAGACACCTTCCAAGAGACCCAGTACTTC. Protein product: CASRDTFQETQYF.

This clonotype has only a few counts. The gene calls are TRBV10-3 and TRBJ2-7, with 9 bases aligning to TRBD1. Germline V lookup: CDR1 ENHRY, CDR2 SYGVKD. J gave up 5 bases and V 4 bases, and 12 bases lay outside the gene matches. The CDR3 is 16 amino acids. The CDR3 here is CAISGGDRVRRDEQYF. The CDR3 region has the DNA TGTGCCATCAGTGGGGGGGACAGGGTAAGGAGGGACGAGCAGTACTTC.

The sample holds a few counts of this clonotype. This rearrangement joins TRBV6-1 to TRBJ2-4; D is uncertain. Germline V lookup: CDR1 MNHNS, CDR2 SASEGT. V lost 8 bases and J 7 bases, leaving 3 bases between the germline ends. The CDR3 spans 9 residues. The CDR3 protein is CASGNIQYF. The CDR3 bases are TGTGCCAGCGGTAACATTCAGTACTTC.

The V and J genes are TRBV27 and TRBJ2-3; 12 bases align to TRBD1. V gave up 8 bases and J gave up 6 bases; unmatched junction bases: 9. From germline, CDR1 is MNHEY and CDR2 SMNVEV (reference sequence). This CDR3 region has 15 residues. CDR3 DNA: TGTGCCAGCCACACCGGGACAGGGGGCGCCGATACGCAGTATTTT. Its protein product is CASHTGTGGADTQYF.

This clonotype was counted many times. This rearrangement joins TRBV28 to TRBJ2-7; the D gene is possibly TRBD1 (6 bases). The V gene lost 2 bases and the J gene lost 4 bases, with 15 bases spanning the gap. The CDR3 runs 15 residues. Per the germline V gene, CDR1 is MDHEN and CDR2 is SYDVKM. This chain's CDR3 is CASSLLGATSYEQYF. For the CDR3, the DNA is TGTGCCAGCAGTTTACTGGGGGCCACGTCGTACGAGCAGTACTTC.

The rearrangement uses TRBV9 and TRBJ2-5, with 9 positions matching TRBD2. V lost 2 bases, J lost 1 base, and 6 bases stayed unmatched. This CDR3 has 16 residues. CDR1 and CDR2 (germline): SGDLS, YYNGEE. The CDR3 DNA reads TGTGCCAGCAGCGTGGGTAGCGGGGGCCTCCAAGAGACCCAGTACTTC. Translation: CASSVGSGGLQETQYF.

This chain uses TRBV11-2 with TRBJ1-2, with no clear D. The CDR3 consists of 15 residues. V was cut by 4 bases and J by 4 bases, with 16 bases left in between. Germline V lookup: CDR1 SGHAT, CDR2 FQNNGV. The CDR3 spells CASSSREEHSYGYTF. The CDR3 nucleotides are TGTGCCAGCAGCTCTCGGGAGGAACATTCCTATGGCTACACCTTC.

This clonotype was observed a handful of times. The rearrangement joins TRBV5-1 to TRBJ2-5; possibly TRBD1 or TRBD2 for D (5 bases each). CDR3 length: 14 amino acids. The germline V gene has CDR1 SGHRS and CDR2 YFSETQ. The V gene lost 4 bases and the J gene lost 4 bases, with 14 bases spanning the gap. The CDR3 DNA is TGCGCCAGCAGCCCCGGGACGGCTGGAGAGACCCAGTACTTC. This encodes CASSPGTAGETQYF.

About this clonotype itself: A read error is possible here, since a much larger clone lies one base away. CDR3 sequence (DNA): TGTGCCAGCAGTGTCATGGGGAGCACTGAAGCTTTCTTT. Residues: CASSVMGSTEAFF. The chain recombines TRBV2 with TRBJ1-1; D is ambiguous. V dropped 4 bases and J dropped 4 bases, with 10 bases sitting between them. The CDR3 runs 13 residues. CDR1 is SNHLY and CDR2 is FYNNEI in the germline V gene.

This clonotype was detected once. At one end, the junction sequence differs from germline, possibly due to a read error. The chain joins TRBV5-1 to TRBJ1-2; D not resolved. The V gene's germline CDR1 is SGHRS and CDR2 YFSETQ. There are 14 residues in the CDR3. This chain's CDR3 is CASRLAGILYGYTF. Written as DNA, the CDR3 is TGCGCCAGCAGATTGGCGGGGATACTCTATGGCTACACCTTC.

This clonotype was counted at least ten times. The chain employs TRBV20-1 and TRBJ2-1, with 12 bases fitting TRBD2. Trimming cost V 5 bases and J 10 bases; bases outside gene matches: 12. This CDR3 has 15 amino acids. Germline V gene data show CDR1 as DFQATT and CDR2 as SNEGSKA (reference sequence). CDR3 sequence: CSASLLAGGPLEQFF. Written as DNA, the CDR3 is TGCAGTGCTTCGTTACTAGCGGGAGGTCCTTTGGAGCAGTTCTTC.

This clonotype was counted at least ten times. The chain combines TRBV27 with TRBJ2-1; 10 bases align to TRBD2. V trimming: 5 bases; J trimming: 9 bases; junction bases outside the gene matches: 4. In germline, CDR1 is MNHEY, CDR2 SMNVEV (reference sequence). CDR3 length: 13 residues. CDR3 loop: CASSLLAGVEQFF. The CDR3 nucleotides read TGTGCCAGCAGTCTGCTAGCGGGAGTTGAGCAGTTCTTC.

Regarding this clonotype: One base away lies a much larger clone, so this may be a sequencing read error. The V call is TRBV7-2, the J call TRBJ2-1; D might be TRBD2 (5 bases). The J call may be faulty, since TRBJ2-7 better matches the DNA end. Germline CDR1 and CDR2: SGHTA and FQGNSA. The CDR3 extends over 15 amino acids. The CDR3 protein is CASSQTSSSYNEQYF. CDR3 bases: TGTGCCAGCTCCCAGACCTCTAGCTCCTACAATGAGCAGTACTTC.

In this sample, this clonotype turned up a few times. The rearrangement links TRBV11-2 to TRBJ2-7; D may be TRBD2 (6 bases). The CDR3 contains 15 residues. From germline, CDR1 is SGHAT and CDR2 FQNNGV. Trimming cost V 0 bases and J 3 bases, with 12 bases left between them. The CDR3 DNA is TGTGCCAGCAGCTTAGAAGCTCCAGCGGGCTACGAGCAGTACTTC. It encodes CASSLEAPAGYEQYF.

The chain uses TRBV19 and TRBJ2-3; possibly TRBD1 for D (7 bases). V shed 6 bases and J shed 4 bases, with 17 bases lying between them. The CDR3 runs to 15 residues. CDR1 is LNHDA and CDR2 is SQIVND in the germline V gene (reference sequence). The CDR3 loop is CASSRGWGAADTQYF. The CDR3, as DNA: TGTGCCAGTAGCAGGGGGTGGGGGGCAGCAGATACGCAGTATTTT.

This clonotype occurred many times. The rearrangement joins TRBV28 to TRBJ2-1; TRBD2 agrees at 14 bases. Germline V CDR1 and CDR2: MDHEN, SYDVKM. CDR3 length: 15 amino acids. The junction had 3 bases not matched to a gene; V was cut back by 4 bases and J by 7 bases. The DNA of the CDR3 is TGTGCCAGCAGTTCCGGGACTAGCGGGAGAAATGAGCAGTTCTTC. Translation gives CASSSGTSGRNEQFF.

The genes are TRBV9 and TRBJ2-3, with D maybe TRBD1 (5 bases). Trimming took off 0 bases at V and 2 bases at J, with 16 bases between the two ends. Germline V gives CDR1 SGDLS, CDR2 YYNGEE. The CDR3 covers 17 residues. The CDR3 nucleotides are TGTGCCAGCAGCGTAGATGGGGCCACCCTTATCACAGATACGCAGTATTTT. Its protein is CASSVDGATLITDTQYF.

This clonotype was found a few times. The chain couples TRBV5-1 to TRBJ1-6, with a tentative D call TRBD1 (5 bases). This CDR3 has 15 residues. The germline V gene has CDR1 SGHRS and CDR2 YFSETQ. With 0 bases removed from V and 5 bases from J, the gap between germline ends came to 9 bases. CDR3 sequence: CASSLAGVHNSPLHF. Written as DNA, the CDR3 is TGCGCCAGCAGCTTGGCGGGGGTCCATAATTCACCCCTCCACTTT.

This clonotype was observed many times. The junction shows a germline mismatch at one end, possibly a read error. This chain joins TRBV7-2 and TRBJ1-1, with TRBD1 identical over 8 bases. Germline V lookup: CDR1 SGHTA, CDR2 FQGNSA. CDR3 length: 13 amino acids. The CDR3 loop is CASSLDRVTEAFF. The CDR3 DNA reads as TGCGCCAGCAGCTTGGACAGGGTAACTGAAGCTTTCTTT.

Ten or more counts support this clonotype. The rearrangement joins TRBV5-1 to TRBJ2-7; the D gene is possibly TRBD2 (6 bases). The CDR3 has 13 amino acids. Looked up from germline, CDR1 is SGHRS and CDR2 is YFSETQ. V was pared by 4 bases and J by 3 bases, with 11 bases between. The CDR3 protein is CASSISGDYEQYF. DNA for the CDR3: TGCGCCAGCAGCATTTCGGGAGACTACGAGCAGTACTTC.

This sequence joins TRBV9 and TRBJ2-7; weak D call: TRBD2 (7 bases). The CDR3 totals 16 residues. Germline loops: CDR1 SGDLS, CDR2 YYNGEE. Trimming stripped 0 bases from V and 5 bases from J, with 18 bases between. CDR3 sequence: CASSVEGGGFFNEQYF. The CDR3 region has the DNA TGTGCCAGCAGCGTAGAAGGGGGGGGCTTTTTCAACGAGCAGTACTTC. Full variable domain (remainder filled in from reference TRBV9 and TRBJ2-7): DSGVTQTPKHLITATGQRVTLRCSPRSGDLSVYWYQQSLDQGLQFLIQYYNGEERAKGNILERFSAQQFPDLHSELNLSSLELGDSALYFCASSVEGGGFFNEQYFGPGTRLTVT.

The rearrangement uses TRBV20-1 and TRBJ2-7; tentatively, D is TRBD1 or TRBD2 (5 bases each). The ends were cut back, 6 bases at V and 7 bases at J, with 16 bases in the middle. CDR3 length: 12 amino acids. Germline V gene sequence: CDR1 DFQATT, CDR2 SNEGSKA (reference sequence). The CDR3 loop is CSAPGPAEEQYF. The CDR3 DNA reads TGCAGTGCCCCGGGGCCGGCCGAGGAGCAGTACTTC.

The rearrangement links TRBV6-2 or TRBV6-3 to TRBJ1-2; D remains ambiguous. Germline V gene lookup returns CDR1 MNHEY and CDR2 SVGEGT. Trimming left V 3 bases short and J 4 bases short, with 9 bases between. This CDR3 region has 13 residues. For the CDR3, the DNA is TGTGCCAGCAGTTATGGGCAGCTCTATGGCTACACCTTC. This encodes CASSYGQLYGYTF.